The 9 T cell receptor beta chains in this list originate from one sample, sequenced in a study of cytomegalovirus exposure and HLA in healthy donors. Vbeta (60) and Jbeta (13) primers were used in the PCR. The protocol was immunoSEQ multiplex PCR, while the TCRdb copy is restricted to in-frame clones and leaves out a portion. Reported are about 130,000 clones; the ten largest clones contain roughly 1.7%. Sequencing was done on a sample of PBMCs. All receptors derive from a man younger than 30 in good health and CMV-seronegative.

V and J are TRBV9 and TRBJ2-2; 8 nucleotides agree with TRBD2. Germline-derived CDR1 and CDR2 are SGDLS and YYNGEE. The CDR3 loop spans 15 amino acids. Losses at the gene ends were 4 bases for V and 2 bases for J; bases not matched to a gene: 4. The CDR3 bases are TGTGCCAGCAGCACCGGGGGGGATAACACCGGGGAGCTGTTTTTT. This sequence encodes CASSTGGDNTGELFF.

The chain carries TRBV9 and TRBJ2-5; TRBD2 agrees at 15 bases. The CDR3 length is 16 residues. V gave up 3 bases and J gave up 2 bases; unmatched junction bases: 2. CDR1 SGDLS and CDR2 YYNGEE come from the germline V gene. The CDR3 protein is CASSGGTSGGQETQYF. CDR3 DNA sequence: TGTGCCAGCAGCGGGGGGACTAGCGGGGGGCAAGAGACCCAGTACTTC.

This chain's CDR3 is CASSPQGRANQPQHF. CDR3 nucleotide sequence: TGCGCCAGCAGCCCTCAGGGTAGGGCCAATCAGCCCCAGCATTTT. The gene calls are TRBV5-1 and TRBJ1-5, with a tentative D call TRBD1 (5 bases). V shed 4 bases and J shed 3 bases, with 14 bases lying between them. Germline lookup yields CDR1 SGHRS and CDR2 YFSETQ. CDR3 length: 15 amino acids.

The V gene is TRBV7-3, the J gene TRBJ2-2; the match to TRBD1 covers 9 bases. Germline values: CDR1 SGHTA, CDR2 FQGTGA. V shed 8 bases and J 6 bases; nucleotides not matched to a gene: 7. This CDR3 has 14 amino acids. CDR3: CASQGQGEAGELFF. The DNA of the CDR3 is TGTGCCAGCCAGGGACAGGGCGAGGCCGGGGAGCTGTTTTTT. Based on the CDR3 plus reference TRBV7-3 and TRBJ2-2, the full variable domain is GAGVSQTPSNKVTEKGKYVELRCDPISGHTALYWYRQSLGQGPEFLIYFQGTGAADDSGLPNDRFFAVRPEGSVSTLKIQRTERGDSAVYLCASQGQGEAGELFFGEGSRLTVL.

The chain's CDR3 is CASSPTEPGTSGYTDTQYF. The DNA of the CDR3 is TGTGCCAGCAGCCCGACCGAACCCGGGACTAGCGGGTACACAGATACGCAGTATTTT. J is TRBJ2-3 and V is TRBV7-6, with 12 bases identical to TRBD2. The V gene end was trimmed by 5 bases and the J gene end by 2 bases; junction bases not matched to a gene: 14. This CDR3 is 19 amino acids long. CDR1 and CDR2 from the germline V gene are SGHVS and FNYEAQ.

The chain recombines TRBV6-4 with TRBJ2-2; D ambiguous. Trimming took off 0 bases at V and 5 bases at J, with 4 bases between the two ends. Looked up from germline, CDR1 is MRHNA and CDR2 is SNTAGT. The CDR3 is 13 residues long. The CDR3: CASSDSETGELFF. CDR3 bases: TGTGCCAGCAGTGACTCTGAGACCGGGGAGCTGTTTTTT.

V usage is TRBV6-5 and J usage is TRBJ2-3; possibly TRBD1 for D (5 bases). CDR3 length equals 13 residues. V lost 2 bases and J 4 bases, leaving 7 bases between the germline ends. The germline gives CDR1 MNHEY, CDR2 SVGAGI. The CDR3 sequence is CASSYRGSDTQYF. CDR3 bases: TGTGCCAGCAGTTACAGGGGATCAGATACGCAGTATTTT.

The rearrangement links TRBV29-1 to TRBJ2-3; TRBD2 agrees at 8 bases. Per germline, CDR1 SQVTM and CDR2 ANQGSEA. V lost 4 bases, J lost 1 base, and 13 bases stayed unmatched. The CDR3 covers 17 residues. CDR3 nucleotide sequence: TGCAGCGTTGTTACCCTAGCGGGTAGTTACGGCACAGATACGCAGTATTTT. Amino acid sequence: CSVVTLAGSYGTDTQYF.

The genes are TRBV5-1 and TRBJ2-1, with TRBD2 matching 15 bases. This CDR3 is built from 19 residues. Germline loops: CDR1 SGHRS, CDR2 YFSETQ. V shed 5 bases and J 5 bases; nucleotides not matched to a gene: 14. CDR3 sequence reads: CASSWGPGLAGGVDNEQFF. CDR3 in DNA: TGCGCCAGCAGTTGGGGGCCGGGACTAGCGGGAGGAGTGGACAATGAGCAGTTCTTC.